These 29 T cell receptor beta chains share one sample of origin, sequenced in a study of OX40 agonist ivuxolimab in advanced cancers. Data came from immunoSEQ multiplex PCR; TCRdb stores just in-frame clones and leaves some out. The data show 9,500 to 15,000 clones, roughly two thirds seen once. Here the sequenced sample was CD4+ or CD8+ T cells sorted from blood, taken in a trial of the OX40 agonist ivuxolimab. The receptors come from an adult with an advanced solid tumor such as melanoma, head and neck, liver or kidney cancer.

The rearrangement uses TRBV5-6 and TRBJ2-1; D remains ambiguous. Germline V CDR1 and CDR2: SGHDT, YYEEEE. Trimming pared 0 bases from V and 5 bases from J, leaving 6 bases between. The CDR3 contains 13 residues. The CDR3 is CASSLVGNNEQFF. CDR3 nucleotide sequence: TGTGCCAGCAGCTTGGTAGGGAACAATGAGCAGTTCTTC.

This chain joins TRBV11-2 and TRBJ2-5, with 12 bases aligning to TRBD2. This CDR3 region has 17 residues. V lost 4 bases to trimming and J lost 0 bases; unmatched junction nucleotides: 6. Germline V gives CDR1 SGHAT, CDR2 FQNNGV. The CDR3, as DNA: TGTGCCAGCAGCTCATTTACTAGCGGGGGGTACCAAGAGACCCAGTACTTC. Its translation is CASSSFTSGGYQETQYF.

The chain links TRBV10-3 to TRBJ2-1; unclear D gene. Germline V gene data show CDR1 as ENHRY and CDR2 as SYGVKD. The CDR3 contains 16 residues. V was clipped by 0 bases and J by 2 bases, with 11 bases between them. CDR3 in amino acids: CAISESRLQTYNEQFF. In DNA form, the CDR3 reads TGTGCCATCAGTGAGTCGAGGCTTCAAACCTACAATGAGCAGTTCTTC.

The count of this clone is one. The rearrangement joins TRBV5-4 to TRBJ2-7, with D possibly matching TRBD2 (6 bases). Trimming took 0 bases from V and 4 from J, leaving 17 bases between them. The length of the CDR3 is 16 residues. Germline CDR1 is SGHNT and CDR2 is YYREEE (reference sequence). The CDR3 here is CASSLELGGNLYEQYF. CDR3 sequence (DNA): TGTGCCAGCAGCTTGGAGCTCGGGGGAAACTTGTACGAGCAGTACTTC.

This clone came up a few times. This chain uses TRBV10-3 with TRBJ1-6, with D possibly being TRBD1 (6 bases). The CDR3 is made up of 14 amino acids. V was trimmed by 4 bases and J by 10 bases, leaving 14 bases between them. The germline CDR1 and CDR2 sequences are ENHRY and SYGVKD. This chain's CDR3 is CAISVPGEGSPLHF. The CDR3 DNA reads TGTGCCATCAGTGTACCAGGGGAGGGATCACCCCTCCACTTT.

The chain links TRBV4-3 to TRBJ1-2; D ambiguous. V dropped 0 bases and J dropped 0 bases, with 11 bases sitting between them. Germline V lookup: CDR1 LGHNA, CDR2 YSLEER. CDR3 size: 16 residues. CDR3 sequence: CASSQEVPDSNYGYTF. The CDR3 coding sequence is TGCGCCAGCAGCCAAGAAGTCCCGGATTCTAACTATGGCTACACCTTC.

J is TRBJ2-7 and V is TRBV27; D not resolved. Per germline, CDR1 MNHEY and CDR2 SMNVEV (reference sequence). V was shortened by 6 bases and J by 2 bases, with 14 bases between the two germline ends. The CDR3 extends over 14 amino acids. This CDR3 reads CASRNTQEAYEQYF. CDR3 nucleotides: TGTGCCAGCAGGAATACCCAGGAAGCCTACGAGCAGTACTTC.

CDR3 sequence (DNA): TGTGCCAGCAGCTTACTGCAGGTGGATTATGGCTACACCTTC. Its protein product is CASSLLQVDYGYTF. The rearrangement uses TRBV7-9 and TRBJ1-2; D is unresolved. V was cut by 2 bases and J by 5 bases, with 12 bases left in between. The CDR3 has 14 amino acids. From germline, CDR1 is SEHNR and CDR2 FQNEAQ (reference sequence).

V usage is TRBV2 and J usage is TRBJ2-5; TRBD1 or TRBD2 may be the D gene (5 bases each). V was pared by 6 bases and J by 4 bases, with 21 bases between. Germline CDR1 and CDR2: SNHLY and FYNNEI. The CDR3 is made up of 16 amino acids. The CDR3 sequence is CASRLLGSWGRETQYF. CDR3 sequence (DNA): TGTGCCAGCAGATTGTTGGGGAGTTGGGGCCGAGAGACCCAGTACTTC.

The V gene is TRBV19, the J gene TRBJ2-1; D perhaps matches TRBD2 (5 bases). The length of the CDR3 is 15 residues. Germline assignment: CDR1 LNHDA and CDR2 SQIVND (reference sequence). V was shortened by 3 bases and J by 4 bases, with 13 bases between the two germline ends. The CDR3 is CASSIAAGLYNEQFF. The CDR3 DNA is TGTGCCAGTAGTATTGCCGCGGGTTTATACAATGAGCAGTTCTTC.

This sequence joins TRBV15 and TRBJ1-2; 9 nucleotides match TRBD1. Germline V gene data show CDR1 as LNHNV and CDR2 as YYDKDF (reference sequence). The CDR3 length is 15 residues. J was trimmed by 2 bases and V by 5 bases; bases with no gene match: 6. The CDR3 protein is CATSSRDRDNYGYTF. The CDR3 DNA reads TGTGCCACCAGCTCCCGGGACAGGGACAACTATGGCTACACCTTC.

The chain employs TRBV18 and TRBJ2-7; no clear D. This CDR3 region has 15 residues. The germline CDR1 and CDR2 sequences are KGHSH and LQKENI. The V end lost 3 bases, the J end lost 0 bases, and 12 bases lay between the germline ends. CDR3 residues: CASSPESAGSYEQYF. CDR3 DNA: TGTGCCAGCTCACCGGAGTCTGCCGGCTCCTACGAGCAGTACTTC.

This clone was seen more than once but under ten times. The gene calls are TRBV2 and TRBJ1-2, with no clear D. CDR3 length: 14 amino acids. Germline CDR1 is SNHLY and CDR2 is FYNNEI. V was clipped by 2 bases and J by 4 bases, with 11 bases between them. The CDR3 spells CASSEYLAFYGYTF. In DNA, the CDR3 is TGTGCCAGCAGTGAATACTTGGCTTTCTATGGCTACACCTTC.

CDR3 loop: CASSYSGTHNTEAFF. The CDR3, as DNA: TGTGCCAGCAGTTACTCAGGGACCCATAACACTGAAGCTTTCTTT. The chain has TRBV6-6 and TRBJ1-1, with D perhaps TRBD1 (5 bases). Trimming pared 0 bases from V and 2 bases from J, leaving 10 bases between. The CDR3 extends over 15 amino acids. Germline V gene lookup returns CDR1 MNHNY and CDR2 SVGAGI (reference sequence).

In the case of this clone: Within the sample, other DNA sequences also encode this same CDR3. The chain links TRBV5-6 to TRBJ2-7; D possibly matches TRBD1 or TRBD2 (5 bases each). CDR3 length equals 13 residues. The V end was cut by 2 bases, the J end by 4 bases, with 10 bases between. Per germline, CDR1 SGHDT and CDR2 YYEEEE. In DNA, the CDR3 is TGTGCCAGCAGCTTTGGGGGTTCGTACGAGCAGTACTTC. Translated: CASSFGGSYEQYF. The full variable domain, completed using reference TRBV5-6 and TRBJ2-7, is DAGVTQSPTHLIKTRGQQVTLRCSPKSGHDTVSWYQQALGQGPQFIFQYYEEEERQRGNFPDRFSGHQFPNYSSELNVNALLLGDSALYLCASSFGGSYEQYFGPGTRLTVT.

This sequence joins TRBV7-9 and TRBJ2-7; 8 positions agree with TRBD2. Trimming cost V 1 base and J 6 bases; bases outside gene matches: 5. CDR1 and CDR2 from the germline V gene are SEHNR and FQNEAQ (reference sequence). The CDR3 is 14 amino acids. CDR3 in DNA: TGTGCCAGCAGCTTAGGGGCGGGACTAGTCGAGCAGTACTTC. Translated, it gives CASSLGAGLVEQYF.

The rearrangement joins TRBV4-1 to TRBJ2-3; D gene ambiguous. Germline CDR1 is MGHRA and CDR2 is YSYEKL. The CDR3 runs 14 residues. V shed 4 bases and J shed 0 bases, with 8 bases lying between them. This CDR3 reads CASSLLQSTDTQYF. The CDR3 nucleotides read TGCGCCAGCAGCCTACTCCAGAGCACAGATACGCAGTATTTT.

The V and J genes are TRBV28 and TRBJ1-5; 9 positions match TRBD1. Trimming cost V 5 bases and J 6 bases; bases outside gene matches: 14. From germline, CDR1 is MDHEN and CDR2 SYDVKM. The CDR3 totals 17 residues. This CDR3 reads CASSKEGQGSRPQPQHF. CDR3 coding DNA: TGTGCCAGCAGTAAAGAGGGACAGGGTTCGAGGCCTCAGCCCCAGCATTTT.

This chain links TRBV6-1 with TRBJ2-3; D uncertain. Germline V gene sequence: CDR1 MNHNS, CDR2 SASEGT. This CDR3 comprises 10 residues. The germline V and J ends were trimmed by 8 bases and 7 bases, with 7 bases remaining between them. CDR3 DNA: TGTGCCAGCTCCTCCAATACGCAGTATTTT. It is translated as CASSSNTQYF.

CDR3 nucleotides: TGTGCCAGCAGATCTGAAACGGGCAACTACGAGCAGTACTTC. It yields the protein CASRSETGNYEQYF. The rearrangement joins TRBV21-1 to TRBJ2-7. TRBV21-1 is deemed a pseudogene. The CDR3 has 14 residues.

This chain connects TRBV4-2 to TRBJ2-1, with TRBD2 matching over 9 bases. The CDR3 is 16 amino acids. Germline CDR1 reads LGHNA; CDR2 reads YNFKEQ. J was trimmed by 3 bases and V by 5 bases; bases with no gene match: 8. CDR3: CASSSRTSEDYNEQFF. CDR3 nucleotide sequence: TGTGCCAGCAGCTCCCGGACTAGCGAGGACTACAATGAGCAGTTCTTC.

The V and J genes are TRBV6-6 and TRBJ2-5; 13 positions agree with TRBD2. Germline-derived CDR1 and CDR2 are MNHNY and SVGAGI (reference sequence). This CDR3 has 15 residues. J gave up 4 bases and V 5 bases, and 4 bases lay outside the gene matches. For the CDR3, the DNA is TGTGCCAGCAGTGGACTAGCGGGAGTCGGAGAGACCCAGTACTTC. Translated, it gives CASSGLAGVGETQYF.

This clone was detected only once. V usage is TRBV28 and J usage is TRBJ1-2, with D maybe TRBD1 (5 bases). In germline, CDR1 is MDHEN, CDR2 SYDVKM. CDR3 length equals 15 residues. V was clipped by 2 bases and J by 4 bases, with 14 bases between them. Here the CDR3 DNA reads TGTGCCAGCAGTTTAGGAGACTGGGACCTCTATGGCTACACCTTC. It translates to CASSLGDWDLYGYTF.

By share of the sample, this clone is medium-sized (0.01 to 0.1%). The chain has TRBV6-5 and TRBJ1-2, with TRBD1 matching 8 bases. Looked up from germline, CDR1 is MNHEY and CDR2 is SVGAGI. This CDR3 comprises 14 residues. The junction had 5 bases not matched to a gene; V was cut back by 0 bases and J by 8 bases. The CDR3 sequence: CASSYSRTGYGYTF. In DNA, the CDR3 is TGTGCCAGCAGTTACTCGAGGACAGGGTACGGCTACACCTTC.

The CDR3 DNA reads TGCGCCAGCAGCCAAGCCAACTGGGAGGGAGAAGCTTTCTTT. Translating gives CASSQANWEGEAFF. J is TRBJ1-1 and V is TRBV4-1; D is undetermined. CDR1 is MGHRA, CDR2 YSYEKL, per germline. Trimming removed 1 base at V and 8 bases at J, with 14 bases between. The CDR3 spans 14 residues.

The chain joins TRBV10-3 to TRBJ2-5, with 14 bases identical to TRBD2. In germline, CDR1 is ENHRY, CDR2 SYGVKD. V was clipped by 10 bases and J by 1 base; unmatched bases: 2. The CDR3 covers 14 residues. The CDR3 bases are TGTGCCACCGGGACTAGCGGGAGCCAAGAGACCCAGTACTTC. As protein: CATGTSGSQETQYF.

This clone was found a few times. V and J are TRBV2 and TRBJ2-7, with TRBD2 matching over 12 bases. From germline, CDR1 is SNHLY and CDR2 FYNNEI. The CDR3 loop spans 17 amino acids. Losses at the gene ends were 1 base for V and 3 bases for J; bases not matched to a gene: 7. The chain's CDR3 is CASSEVITSGGYYEQYF. CDR3 DNA: TGTGCCAGCAGTGAAGTTATAACTAGCGGGGGGTACTACGAGCAGTACTTC.

This chain connects TRBV19 to TRBJ2-5; 8 bases match TRBD1. CDR1 is LNHDA and CDR2 is SQIVND in the germline V gene (reference sequence). Trimming cost V 8 bases and J 4 bases; bases outside gene matches: 6. The CDR3 runs 13 residues. CDR3 coding DNA: TGTGCCAGTGGAACAGGGGGACGAGAGACCCAGTACTTC. Protein product: CASGTGGRETQYF.

The chain recombines TRBV15 with TRBJ1-1, with D perhaps TRBD1 (6 bases). V lost 5 bases, J lost 3 bases, and 16 bases lay in between. Germline V gene sequence: CDR1 LNHNV, CDR2 YYDKDF (reference sequence). This CDR3 region has 15 residues. CDR3 in DNA: TGTGCCACCAGCGCCGACTCAGGGGCTGACACTGAAGCTTTCTTT. Translated, it gives CATSADSGADTEAFF. The full variable domain, completed using reference TRBV15 and TRBJ1-1, is DAMVIQNPRYQVTQFGKPVTLSCSQTLNHNVMYWYQQKSSQAPKLLFHYYDKDFNNEADTPDNFQSRRPNTSFCFLDIRSPGLGDTAMYLCATSADSGADTEAFFGQGTRLTVV.